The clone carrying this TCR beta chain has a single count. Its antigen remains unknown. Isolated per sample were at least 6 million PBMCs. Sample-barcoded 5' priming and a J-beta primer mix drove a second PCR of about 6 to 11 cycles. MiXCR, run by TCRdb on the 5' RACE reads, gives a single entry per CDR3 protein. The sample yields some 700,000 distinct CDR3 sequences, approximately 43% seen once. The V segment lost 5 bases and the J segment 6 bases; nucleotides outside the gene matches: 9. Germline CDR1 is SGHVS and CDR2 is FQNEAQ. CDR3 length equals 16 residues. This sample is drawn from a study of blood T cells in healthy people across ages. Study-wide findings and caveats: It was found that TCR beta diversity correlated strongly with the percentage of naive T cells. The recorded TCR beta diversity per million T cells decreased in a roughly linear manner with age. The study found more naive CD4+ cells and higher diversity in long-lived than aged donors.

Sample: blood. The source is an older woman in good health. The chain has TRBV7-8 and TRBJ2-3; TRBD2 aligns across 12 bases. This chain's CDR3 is CASSAGTSGLWDTQYF. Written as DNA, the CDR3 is TGTGCCAGCAGCGCCGGGACTAGCGGGCTCTGGGATACGCAGTATTTT.